This TCR beta chain was recovered during a study of a mutant IDH1 vaccine in newly diagnosed glioma. As to time point: week 47, end of study. Vaccine doses each comprised 300 ug of mutant IDH1 20-mer peptide, with topical imiquimod. Trimming cost V 2 bases and J 2 bases, with 6 bases left between them. CDR3 length equals 13 residues. Germline V gene data show CDR1 as SEHNR and CDR2 as FQNEAQ (reference sequence). TCRdb's copy holds only in-frame clones and misses some; the assay was immunoSEQ multiplex PCR. The sample has some 50,000 clones, roughly 80% seen once. This clone was seen a few times. Its antigen is not identified.

Sequencing was performed on PBMCs, taken from a glioma patient whose treatment included an IDH1 peptide vaccine. The chain is built from TRBV7-9 and TRBJ1-2, with D uncertain. The TCR comes from a woman aged 25 to 45 with glioma. Some clones in this sample may be carry-over from other donors' samples. The CDR3 loop is CASSLQENYGYTF. DNA for the CDR3: TGTGCCAGCAGCTTACAGGAGAACTATGGCTACACCTTC.